The source of this TCR beta chain is a study of immune evolution from preneoplasia to lung adenocarcinoma. The germline CDR1 and CDR2 sequences are MNHNS and SASEGT. This CDR3 is built from 11 residues. V was shortened by 7 bases and J by 9 bases, with 10 bases between the two germline ends. Clones were sequenced by immunoSEQ multiplex PCR, and TCRdb holds only the in-frame ones, with some missing. The sample has 9,000 to 13,000 clones, more than 70% seen once. Sequencing was carried out using FFPE normal lung tissue adjacent to the tumor. The genes are TRBV6-1 and TRBJ2-1; TRBD1 is a possible D gene (6 bases). The source is a person in their 60s with lung adenocarcinoma. Some clones in this sample may be carry-over from other donors' samples. The DNA for the CDR3 is TGTGCCAGCATTCTAGGGGGTGAGCAGTTCTTC. Translated, it gives CASILGGEQFF.